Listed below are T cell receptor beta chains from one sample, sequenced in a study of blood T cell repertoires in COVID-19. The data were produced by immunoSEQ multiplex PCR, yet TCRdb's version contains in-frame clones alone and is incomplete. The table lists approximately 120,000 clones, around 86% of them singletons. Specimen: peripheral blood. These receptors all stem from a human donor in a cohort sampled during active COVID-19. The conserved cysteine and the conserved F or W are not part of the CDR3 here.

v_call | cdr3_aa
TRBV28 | ASSPPTGKGEEKLF
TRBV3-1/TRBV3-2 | ASSPWDYHSETDTQY
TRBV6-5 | ASGQGGNTIY
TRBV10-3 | ATGPGGSNTEAF
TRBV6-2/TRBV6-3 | ASGRLGSNYEQY
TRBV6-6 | ASSRGTDTYEQY
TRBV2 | ASDTSGRGETQY
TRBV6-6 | ASSPREWQETQY
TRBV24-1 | ATGGGIAGEEY
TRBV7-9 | ASSKGGGGTDTQY
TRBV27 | ASSQGGTSPLH
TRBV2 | ASSNYRDRGGYEQY
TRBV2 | AGMGQGYGGTEAF
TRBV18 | ASSPPNGSSDTQY
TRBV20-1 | SASDTGLAGSSEQF
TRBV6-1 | ASSEIRGGADTQY
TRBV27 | ASSPVNTDTQY
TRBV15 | ATSREQGTDTQY
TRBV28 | ASSLVSVPYGYT
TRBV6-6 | ASSYEESSYNEQF
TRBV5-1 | ASSLIVGARSDTQY
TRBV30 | AAIRDKKLF
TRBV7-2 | ASSLVGIEAF
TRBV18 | ASSPLRLVDDEQF
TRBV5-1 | ASSHGQPYGYT
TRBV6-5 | ASSPGQAGGYT
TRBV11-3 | ASGSGTRGFREQF
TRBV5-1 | ASSSGGSGANVLT
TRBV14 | ASSQDLGASGLLNEQF
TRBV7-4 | ASSLPGVQPQH
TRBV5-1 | ASSLLAVSSYEQY
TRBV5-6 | ASSGSNAYNEQF
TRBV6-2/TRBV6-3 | ASSYSSQGAGRVQPQH
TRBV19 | ASSMTGGPNQPQH
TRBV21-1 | ASSKSTNPGLADYEQY
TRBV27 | ASSWARSNYGYT
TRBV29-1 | SVLTSGSTDTQY
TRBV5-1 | ASSEGRDSYEQY
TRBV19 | ASEAGQGRNQPQH
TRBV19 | ASRYRGARNTIY
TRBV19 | ASSISQALNYGYT
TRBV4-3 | ASSQEPRMNTEAF
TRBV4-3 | ASSQAGTGAFSNQPQH
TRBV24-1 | ATSEGREGYT
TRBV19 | ASRPGDRVGQPQH
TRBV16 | ASTRGFTDTQY
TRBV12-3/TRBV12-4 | ASRTGTGGKLF
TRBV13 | ASSLGHGRTSGANVLT
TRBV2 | AKDRGYNEQF
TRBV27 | ASSLEGRGNIQY
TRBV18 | ASSPLGQGTPYEQY
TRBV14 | ASSLPSMTRQETQY
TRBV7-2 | ASSLGDLAGGNTIY
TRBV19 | ASSILGDRALDTQY